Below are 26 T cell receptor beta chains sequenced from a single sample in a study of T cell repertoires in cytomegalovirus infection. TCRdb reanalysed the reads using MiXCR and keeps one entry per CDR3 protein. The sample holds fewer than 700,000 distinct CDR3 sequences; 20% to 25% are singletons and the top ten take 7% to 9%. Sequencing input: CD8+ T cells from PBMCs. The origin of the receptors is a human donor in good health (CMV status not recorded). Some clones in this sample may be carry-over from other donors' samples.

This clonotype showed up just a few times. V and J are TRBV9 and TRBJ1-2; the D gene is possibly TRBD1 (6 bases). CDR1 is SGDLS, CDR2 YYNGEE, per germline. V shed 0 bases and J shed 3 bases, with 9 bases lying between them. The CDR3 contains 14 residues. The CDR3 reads CASSVDTGHYGYTF. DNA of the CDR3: TGTGCCAGCAGCGTAGATACAGGGCACTATGGCTACACCTTC.

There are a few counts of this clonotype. The CDR3 nucleotides are TGCAGCGTTGAAGATGTGATACCGGGACGGGAATGGACAGATACGCAGTATTTT. Translated: CSVEDVIPGREWTDTQYF. The chain carries TRBV29-1 and TRBJ2-3; TRBD1 or TRBD2 may be the D gene (5 bases each). The V gene's germline CDR1 is SQVTM and CDR2 ANQGSEA. This CDR3 is 18 amino acids long. The V and J ends lost 0 bases and 3 bases respectively, with 22 bases between them.

As DNA, the CDR3 is TGTGCCAGCAGCTTAGGTAGCGGGGAAACCACAGATACGCAGTATTTT. The encoded protein is CASSLGSGETTDTQYF. The chain couples TRBV7-6 to TRBJ2-3; 8 bases agree with TRBD2. Trimming cost V 1 base and J 2 bases; bases outside gene matches: 5. This CDR3 is 16 amino acids long. Looked up from germline, CDR1 is SGHVS and CDR2 is FNYEAQ.

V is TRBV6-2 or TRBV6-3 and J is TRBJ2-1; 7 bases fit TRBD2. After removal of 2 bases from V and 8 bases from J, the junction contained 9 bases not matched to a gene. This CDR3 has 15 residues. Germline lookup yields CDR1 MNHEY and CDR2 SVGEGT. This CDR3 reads CASSYIRGEGDEQFF. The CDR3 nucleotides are TGTGCCAGCAGTTACATCCGGGGGGAAGGGGATGAGCAGTTCTTC.

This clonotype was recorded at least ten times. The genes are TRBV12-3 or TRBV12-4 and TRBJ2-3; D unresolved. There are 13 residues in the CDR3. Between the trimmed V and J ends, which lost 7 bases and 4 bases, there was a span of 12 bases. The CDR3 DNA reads TGTGCCAGCACCCCCACCCCCCCAGATACGCAGTATTTT. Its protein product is CASTPTPPDTQYF.

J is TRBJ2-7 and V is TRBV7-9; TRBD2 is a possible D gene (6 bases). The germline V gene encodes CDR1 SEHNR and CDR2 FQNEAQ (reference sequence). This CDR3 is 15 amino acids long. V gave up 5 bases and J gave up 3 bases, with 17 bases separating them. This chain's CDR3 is CASSPSQRVFYEQYF. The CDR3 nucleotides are TGTGCCAGCAGCCCCTCACAGCGGGTGTTCTACGAGCAGTACTTC.

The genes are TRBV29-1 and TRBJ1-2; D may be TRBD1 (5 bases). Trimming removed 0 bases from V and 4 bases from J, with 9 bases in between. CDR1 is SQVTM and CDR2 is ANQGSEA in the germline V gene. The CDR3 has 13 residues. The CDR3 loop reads CSVEERDFYGYTF. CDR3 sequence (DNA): TGCAGCGTTGAAGAAAGGGACTTCTATGGCTACACCTTC.

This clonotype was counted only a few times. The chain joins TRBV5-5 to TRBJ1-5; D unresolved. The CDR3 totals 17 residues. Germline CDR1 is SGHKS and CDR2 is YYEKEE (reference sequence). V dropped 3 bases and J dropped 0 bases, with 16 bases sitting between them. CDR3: CASSSWVGRPSNQPQHF. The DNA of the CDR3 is TGTGCCAGCAGCTCCTGGGTAGGGAGGCCTAGCAATCAGCCCCAGCATTTT.

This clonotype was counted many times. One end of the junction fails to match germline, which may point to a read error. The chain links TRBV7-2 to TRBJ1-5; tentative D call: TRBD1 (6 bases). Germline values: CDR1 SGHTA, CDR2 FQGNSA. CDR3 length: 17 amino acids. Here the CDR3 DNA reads TGTGCCAGCAGCTTAGGGGTTCGTGAGGACAGCACTCAGCCCCAGCATTTT. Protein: CASSLGVREDSTQPQHF.

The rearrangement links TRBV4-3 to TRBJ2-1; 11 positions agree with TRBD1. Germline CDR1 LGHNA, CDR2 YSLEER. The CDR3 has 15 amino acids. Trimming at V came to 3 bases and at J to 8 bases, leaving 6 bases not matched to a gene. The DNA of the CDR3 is TGCGCCAGCAGCCACGGACAGGGGGCGCGCGATGAGCAGTTCTTC. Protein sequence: CASSHGQGARDEQFF.

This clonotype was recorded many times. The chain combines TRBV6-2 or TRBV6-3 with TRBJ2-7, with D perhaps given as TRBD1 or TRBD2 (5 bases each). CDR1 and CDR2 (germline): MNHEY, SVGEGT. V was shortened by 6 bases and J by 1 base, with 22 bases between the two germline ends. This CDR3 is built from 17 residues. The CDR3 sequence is CASRWNQGPDISYEQYF. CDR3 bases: TGTGCCAGCAGGTGGAATCAGGGACCGGACATTTCCTACGAGCAGTACTTC.

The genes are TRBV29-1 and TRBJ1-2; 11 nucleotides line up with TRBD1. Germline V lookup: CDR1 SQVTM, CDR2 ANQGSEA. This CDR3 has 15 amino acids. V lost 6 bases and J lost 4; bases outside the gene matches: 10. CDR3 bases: TGCAGCGTATATGGACAGGGGGCGACAGGCTATGGCTACACCTTC. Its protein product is CSVYGQGATGYGYTF.

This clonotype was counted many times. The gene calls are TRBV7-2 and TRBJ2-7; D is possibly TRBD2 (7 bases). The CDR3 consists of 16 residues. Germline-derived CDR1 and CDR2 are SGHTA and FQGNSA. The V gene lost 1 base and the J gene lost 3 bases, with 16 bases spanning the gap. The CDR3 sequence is CASSLEGAGAHYEQYF. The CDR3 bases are TGTGCCAGCAGCTTAGAGGGTGCGGGGGCCCACTACGAGCAGTACTTC.

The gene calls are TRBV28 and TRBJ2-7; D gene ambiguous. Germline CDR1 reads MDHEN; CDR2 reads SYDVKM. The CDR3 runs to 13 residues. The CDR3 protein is CVSSSQSSYEQYV. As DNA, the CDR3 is TGTGTCAGCAGCAGTCAGAGCTCCTACGAGCAGTACGTC.

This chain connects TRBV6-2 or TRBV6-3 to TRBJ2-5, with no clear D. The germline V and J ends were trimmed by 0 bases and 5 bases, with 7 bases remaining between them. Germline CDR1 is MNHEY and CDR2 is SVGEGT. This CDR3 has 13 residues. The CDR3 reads CASSYSSHETQYF. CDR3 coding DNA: TGTGCCAGCAGTTACTCTAGCCACGAGACCCAGTACTTC.

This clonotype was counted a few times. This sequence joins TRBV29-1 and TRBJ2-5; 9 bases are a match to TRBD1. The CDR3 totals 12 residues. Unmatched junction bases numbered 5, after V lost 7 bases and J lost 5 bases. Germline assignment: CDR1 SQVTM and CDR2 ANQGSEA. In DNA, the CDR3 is TGCAGCGCCGGGACAGGGTTCGAGACCCAGTACTTC. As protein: CSAGTGFETQYF.

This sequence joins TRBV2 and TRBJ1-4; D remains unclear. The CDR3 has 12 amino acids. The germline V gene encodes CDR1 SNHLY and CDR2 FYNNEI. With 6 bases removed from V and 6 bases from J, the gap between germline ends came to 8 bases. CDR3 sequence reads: CASRAGYEKLFF. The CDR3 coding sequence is TGTGCCAGCAGGGCGGGTTATGAAAAACTGTTTTTT.

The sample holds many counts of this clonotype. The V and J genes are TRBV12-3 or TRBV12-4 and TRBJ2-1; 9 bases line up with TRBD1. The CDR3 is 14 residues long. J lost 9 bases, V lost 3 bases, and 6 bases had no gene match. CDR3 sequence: CASSLTGGIGEQFF. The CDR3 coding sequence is TGTGCCAGCAGTTTGACAGGGGGGATCGGTGAGCAGTTCTTC.

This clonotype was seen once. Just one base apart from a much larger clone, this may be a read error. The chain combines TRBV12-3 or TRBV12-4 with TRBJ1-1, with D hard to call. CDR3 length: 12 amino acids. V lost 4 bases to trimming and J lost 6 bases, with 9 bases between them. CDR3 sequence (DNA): TGTGCCAGCAGTTCCTCTGTCCCTGAAGCTTTCTTT. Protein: CASSSSVPEAFF.

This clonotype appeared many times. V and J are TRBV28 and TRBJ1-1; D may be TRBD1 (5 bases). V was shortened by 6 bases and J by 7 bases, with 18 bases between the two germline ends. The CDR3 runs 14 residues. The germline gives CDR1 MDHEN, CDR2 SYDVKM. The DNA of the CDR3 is TGTGCCAGCAGCTACGGAGGGGCCAGTGTTGAAGCTTTCTTT. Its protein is CASSYGGASVEAFF.

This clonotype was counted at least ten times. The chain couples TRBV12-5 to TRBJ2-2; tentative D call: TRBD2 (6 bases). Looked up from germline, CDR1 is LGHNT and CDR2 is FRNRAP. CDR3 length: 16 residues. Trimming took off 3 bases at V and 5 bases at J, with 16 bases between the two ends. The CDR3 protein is CASGFFPRRETGELFF. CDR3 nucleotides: TGTGCTAGTGGTTTCTTTCCGAGGAGGGAGACCGGGGAGCTGTTTTTT.

The CDR3 protein is CASSLLERASPLHF. DNA of the CDR3: TGTGCCAGCAGTTTGTTAGAGCGAGCTTCACCCCTCCACTTT. The chain joins TRBV28 to TRBJ1-6; no clear D gene. Deletions cut 3 bases from V and 9 bases from J, with 12 bases between. CDR1 and CDR2 (germline): MDHEN, SYDVKM. The CDR3 is 14 residues long.

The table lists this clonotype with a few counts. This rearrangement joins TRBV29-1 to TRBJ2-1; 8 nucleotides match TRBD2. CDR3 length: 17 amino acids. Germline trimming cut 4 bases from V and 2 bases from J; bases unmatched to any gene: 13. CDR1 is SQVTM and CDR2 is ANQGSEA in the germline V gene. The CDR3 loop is CSVVGSLGGAAYNEQFF. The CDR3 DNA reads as TGCAGCGTTGTAGGATCTCTCGGGGGGGCGGCCTACAATGAGCAGTTCTTC.

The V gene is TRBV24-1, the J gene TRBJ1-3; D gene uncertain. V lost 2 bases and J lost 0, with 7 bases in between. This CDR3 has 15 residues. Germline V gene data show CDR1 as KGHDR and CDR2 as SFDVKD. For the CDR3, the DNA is TGTGCCACCAGTGATTCTTCGGTCTCTGGAAACACCATATATTTT. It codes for CATSDSSVSGNTIYF.

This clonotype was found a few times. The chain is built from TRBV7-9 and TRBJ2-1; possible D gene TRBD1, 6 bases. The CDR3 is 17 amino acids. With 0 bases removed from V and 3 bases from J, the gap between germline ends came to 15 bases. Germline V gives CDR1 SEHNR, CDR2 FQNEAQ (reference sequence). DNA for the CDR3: TGTGCCAGCAGCTTAGCCCCCGAGGACAGTTTCTACAATGAGCAGTTCTTC. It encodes CASSLAPEDSFYNEQFF. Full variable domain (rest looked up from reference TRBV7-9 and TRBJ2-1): DTGVSQNPRHKITKRGQNVTFRCDPISEHNRLYWYRQTLGQGPEFLTYFQNEAQLEKSRLLSDRFSAERPKGSFSTLEIQRTEQGDSAMYLCASSLAPEDSFYNEQFFGPGTRLTVL.

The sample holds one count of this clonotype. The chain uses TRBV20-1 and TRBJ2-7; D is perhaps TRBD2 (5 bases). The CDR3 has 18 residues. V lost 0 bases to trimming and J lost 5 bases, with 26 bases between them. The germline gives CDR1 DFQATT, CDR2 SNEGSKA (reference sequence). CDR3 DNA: TGCAGTGCTAGAGATATGGACTCGAGGATAGTGTTTAGCCACGAGCAGTACTTC. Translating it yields CSARDMDSRIVFSHEQYF.